This T cell receptor beta chain was identified in a study of blood T cells in healthy people across ages. A second PCR, run for about 6 to 11 cycles, used a sample-barcoded 5' primer plus a J-beta primer mix. TCRdb independently ran MiXCR on the 5' RACE reads; one entry per CDR3 protein. The sample lists hundreds of thousands of distinct CDR3 sequences; roughly 50% were seen once. V was clipped by 5 bases and J by 7 bases; unmatched bases: 8. This CDR3 is built from 14 residues. Per germline, CDR1 SGDLS and CDR2 YYNGEE. Sequenced material: blood. This TCR was sampled from a man older than 75 in good health. The chain employs TRBV9 and TRBJ2-7; the match to TRBD2 covers 11 bases. The CDR3 coding sequence is TGTGCCAGCAGTCTTAGCGGGAGGGCCCGGGAGCAGTACTTC. It is translated as CASSLSGRAREQYF.